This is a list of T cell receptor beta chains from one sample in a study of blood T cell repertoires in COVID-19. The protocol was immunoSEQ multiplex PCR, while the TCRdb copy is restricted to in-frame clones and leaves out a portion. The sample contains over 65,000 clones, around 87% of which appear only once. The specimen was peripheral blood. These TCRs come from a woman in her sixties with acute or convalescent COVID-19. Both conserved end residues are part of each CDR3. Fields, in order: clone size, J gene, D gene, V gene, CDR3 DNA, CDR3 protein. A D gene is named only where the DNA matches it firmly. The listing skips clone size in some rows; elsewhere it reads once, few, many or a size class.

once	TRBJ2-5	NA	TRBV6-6	TGTGCCAGCAGTTACTCCGATAGTTACCAGACCCAGTACTTC	CASSYSDSYQTQYF
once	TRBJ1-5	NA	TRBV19	TGTGCCAGTAGTATACGGTGGGCAGGTAGCAATCAGCCCCAGCATTTT	CASSIRWAGSNQPQHF
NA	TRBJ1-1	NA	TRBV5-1	TGCGCCAGCAGCTTGGACGGTTACACTGAAGCTTTCTTT	CASSLDGYTEAFF
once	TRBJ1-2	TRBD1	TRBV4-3	TGCGCCAGCAGCCAACGGACAGGGGAAAACTATGGCTACACCTTC	CASSQRTGENYGYTF
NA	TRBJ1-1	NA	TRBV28	TGTGCCAGCGAAAGGGGCTACACTGAAGCTTTCTTT	CASERGYTEAFF
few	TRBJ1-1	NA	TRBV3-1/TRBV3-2	TGTGCCAGCAGCCCGGGGGTTTACACTGAAGCTTTCTTT	CASSPGVYTEAFF
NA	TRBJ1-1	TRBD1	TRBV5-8	TGTGCCAGCAGCTTTGACAGGGTGGGCACTGAAGCTTTCTTT	CASSFDRVGTEAFF
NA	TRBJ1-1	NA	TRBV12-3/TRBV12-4	TGTGCCAGCAGTTTCCGGGAAGACACTGAAGCTTTCTTT	CASSFREDTEAFF
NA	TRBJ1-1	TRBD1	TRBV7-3	TGTGCCAGCAGCTTAAGTGGACAGGGTAACACTGAAGCTTTCTTT	CASSLSGQGNTEAFF
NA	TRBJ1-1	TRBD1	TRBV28	TGTGCCAGCAGTCGCCAGGGGGTGACAACGACTGAAGCTTTCTTT	CASSRQGVTTTEAFF
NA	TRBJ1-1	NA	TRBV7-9	TGTGCCAGCAGCTTAGAAGGGGACACTGAAGCTTTCTTT	CASSLEGDTEAFF
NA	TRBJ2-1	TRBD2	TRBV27	TGTGCCAGCAAGCTAGCGGGGAGCTCCTACAATGAGCAGTTCTTC	CASKLAGSSYNEQFF
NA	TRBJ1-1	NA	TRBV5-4	TGTGCCAGCAGCTCACAGGGTTTGGCCCGGGCTTTCTTT	CASSSQGLARAFF
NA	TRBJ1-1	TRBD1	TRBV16	TGTGCCAGCAGCCAACTAACAGGGGGCGCGAATGCTTTCTTT	CASSQLTGGANAFF
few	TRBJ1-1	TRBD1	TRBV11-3	TGTGCCAGCGGGCCGGGACAGGGGTCCACTGAAGCTTTCTTT	CASGPGQGSTEAFF
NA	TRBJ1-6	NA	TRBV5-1	TGCGCCAGCAGCCCGGACGGGGGGTCACCCCTCCACTTT	CASSPDGGSPLHF
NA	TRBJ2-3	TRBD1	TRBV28	TGTGCCAGCAGTGCCGGGGGACAGGGCACAGATACGCAGTATTTT	CASSAGGQGTDTQYF
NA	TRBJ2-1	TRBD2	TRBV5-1	TGCGCCAGCAGTTTGATAGCGGGAGGGCCACGCAATGAGCAGTTCTTC	CASSLIAGGPRNEQFF
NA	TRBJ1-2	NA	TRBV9	TGTGCCAGCTCCAGGCAGACTGGCTACACCTTC	CASSRQTGYTF
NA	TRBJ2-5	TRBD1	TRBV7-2	TGTGCCAGCAGCATGATGGGACAGGGGGCTCGCGAGACCCAGTACTTC	CASSMMGQGARETQYF
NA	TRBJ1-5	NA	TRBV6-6	TGTGCCAGCAGGGACCCCCCGGGGGATCAGCCCCAGCATTTT	CASRDPPGDQPQHF
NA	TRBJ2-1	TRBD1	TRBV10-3	TGTGCCATCGGCGGGACAGGTGATTACAATGAGCAGTTCTTC	CAIGGTGDYNEQFF
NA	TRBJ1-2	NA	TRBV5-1	TGCGCCAGCAGCTTGCTAGTTCTCTATGGCTACACCTTC	CASSLLVLYGYTF
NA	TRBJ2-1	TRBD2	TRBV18	TGTGCCAGCTCACCAAATAGCGGGACTAGCGGCTACAATGAGCAGTTCTTC	CASSPNSGTSGYNEQFF
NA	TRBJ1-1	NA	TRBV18	TGTGCCAGCTCACACCGAGGGTCTGAAGCTTTCTTT	CASSHRGSEAFF
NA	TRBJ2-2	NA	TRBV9	TGTGCCAGCAGCGCGCGATATACCGGGGAGCTGTTTTTT	CASSARYTGELFF
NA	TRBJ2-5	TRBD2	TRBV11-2	TGTGCCAGCAGTTCCCGTCTAGCGGGGGCCCACTTC	CASSSRLAGAHF
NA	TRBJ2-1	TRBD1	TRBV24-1	TGTGCCACAGGGACAGTTAATGAGCAGTTCTTC	CATGTVNEQFF
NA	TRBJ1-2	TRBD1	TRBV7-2	TGTGCCAGCAGCCCCCGGACAGGGGTATATGGCTACACCTTC	CASSPRTGVYGYTF
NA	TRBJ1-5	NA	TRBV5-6	TGTGCCAGCAGCCTCAACGTCGGTCAGCCCCAGCATTTT	CASSLNVGQPQHF
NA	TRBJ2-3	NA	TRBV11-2	TGTGCCAGCAGCTTAGGCGGTAGGGGAGATACGCAGTATTTT	CASSLGGRGDTQYF
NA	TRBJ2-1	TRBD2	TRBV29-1	TGCAGCGTTAGAGATAGCGGGGGGGGCCATGAGCAGTTCTTC	CSVRDSGGGHEQFF
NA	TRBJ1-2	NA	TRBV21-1	TGTGCCAGCACCTCGACAGGGTTGAACTATGGCTACACCTTC	CASTSTGLNYGYTF
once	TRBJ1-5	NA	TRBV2	TGTGCCAGCAGTGAAGGGGTCTTGACACTCCGCAGGGGCAATCAGCCCCAGCATTTT	CASSEGVLTLRRGNQPQHF
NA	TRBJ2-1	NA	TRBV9	TGTGCCAGCAGCCCTAGCGGAGGGGGGGCCCAGGAGCAGTTCTTC	CASSPSGGGAQEQFF
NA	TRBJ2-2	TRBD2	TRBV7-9	TGTGCCAGCAGGCCCGGGGGGGGTGAATACACCGGGGAGCTGTTTTTT	CASRPGGGEYTGELFF
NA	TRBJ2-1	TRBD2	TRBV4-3	TGCGCCAGCAGCCAGAGGGAGGGAGGGCCCTACAATGAGCAGTTCTTC	CASSQREGGPYNEQFF
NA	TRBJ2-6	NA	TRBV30	TGTGCCTGGAGTAAGAGGGAAACCCTCTCTGGGGCCAACGTCCTGACTTTC	CAWSKRETLSGANVLTF
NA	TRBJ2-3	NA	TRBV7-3	TGTGCCAGCAGCCTAGGTTCTACAGATACGCAGTATTTT	CASSLGSTDTQYF
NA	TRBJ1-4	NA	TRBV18	TGTGCCAGCTCACCACCTACGGAGGGGCTGTTTTTT	CASSPPTEGLFF
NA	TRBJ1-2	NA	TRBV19	TGTGCCAGTAGTCTATACAGGGACTATGGCTACACCTTC	CASSLYRDYGYTF
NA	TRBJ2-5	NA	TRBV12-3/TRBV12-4	TGTGCCAGCAGTTTAGAGCGGAAAGAGACCCAGTACTTC	CASSLERKETQYF
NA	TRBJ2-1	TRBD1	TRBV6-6	TGTGCCAGCAGCCGAAACCCACAGGGGGGTTTCAATGAGCAGTTCTTC	CASSRNPQGGFNEQFF
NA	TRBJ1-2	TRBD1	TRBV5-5	TGTGCCAGCAGCTTGGGCCAGGGGGGTCTCAACTATGGCTACACCTTC	CASSLGQGGLNYGYTF
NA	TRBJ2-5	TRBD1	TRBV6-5	TGTGCCAGCAGACAGGGGAGATACCAAGAGACCCAGTACTTC	CASRQGRYQETQYF
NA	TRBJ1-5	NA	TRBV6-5	TGTGCCGTCCAGACTTTCCGGGGTCAGCCCCAGCATTTT	CAVQTFRGQPQHF
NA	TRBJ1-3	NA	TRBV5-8	TGTGCCAGCAGCTTGGGGGACTGGTTCTCTGGAAACACCATATATTTT	CASSLGDWFSGNTIYF
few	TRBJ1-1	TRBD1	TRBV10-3	TGTGCCATCAGTGAGTCGTCAGGGGGCACTGAAGCTTTCTTT	CAISESSGGTEAFF
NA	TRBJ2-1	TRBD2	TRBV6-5	TGTGCCAGCAGTTACTCTAGCGGGAGGAATGAGCAGTTCTTC	CASSYSSGRNEQFF
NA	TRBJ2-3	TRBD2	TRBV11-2	TGTGCCAGCAGCTTAGCGCGGGCGGGGGGTTACACAGATACGCAGTATTTT	CASSLARAGGYTDTQYF
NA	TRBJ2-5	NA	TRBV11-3	TGTGCCAGCAGCTCGTTCCAAGAGACCCAGTACTTC	CASSSFQETQYF
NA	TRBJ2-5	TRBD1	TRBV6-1	TGTGCCAGCAGTGAGGGGACAGGGAGGCAGACCCAGTACTTC	CASSEGTGRQTQYF
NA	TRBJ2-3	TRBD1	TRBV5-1	TGCGCCAGCAGCACAGGGACAGGGGGCACAGATACGCAGTATTTT	CASSTGTGGTDTQYF
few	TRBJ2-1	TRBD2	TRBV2	TGTGCCAGCAAAAAAGCCTGGGGACTAGCGGGGGGCTACCGCTCCTACAATGAGCAGTTCTTC	CASKKAWGLAGGYRSYNEQFF
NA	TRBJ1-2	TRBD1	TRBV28	TGTGCCAGCGTCTACCAGGGGGCGGCTGGCTACACCTTC	CASVYQGAAGYTF
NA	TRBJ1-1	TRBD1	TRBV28	TGTGCCAGCAGCACAGGGGGTCGACTGAACACTGAAGCTTTCTTT	CASSTGGRLNTEAFF
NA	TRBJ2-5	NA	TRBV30	TGTGCCTGGAGTGGGGGCGGAGGGCCGGAGACCCAGTACTTC	CAWSGGGGPETQYF
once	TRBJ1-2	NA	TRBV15	TGTGCCACCAGCAGAGATCGAGAGACTTACTATGGCTACACCTTC	CATSRDRETYYGYTF
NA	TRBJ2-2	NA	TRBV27	TGTGCCAGCAGTTTATCGAGGTTTTCCACCGGGGAGCTGTTTTTT	CASSLSRFSTGELFF